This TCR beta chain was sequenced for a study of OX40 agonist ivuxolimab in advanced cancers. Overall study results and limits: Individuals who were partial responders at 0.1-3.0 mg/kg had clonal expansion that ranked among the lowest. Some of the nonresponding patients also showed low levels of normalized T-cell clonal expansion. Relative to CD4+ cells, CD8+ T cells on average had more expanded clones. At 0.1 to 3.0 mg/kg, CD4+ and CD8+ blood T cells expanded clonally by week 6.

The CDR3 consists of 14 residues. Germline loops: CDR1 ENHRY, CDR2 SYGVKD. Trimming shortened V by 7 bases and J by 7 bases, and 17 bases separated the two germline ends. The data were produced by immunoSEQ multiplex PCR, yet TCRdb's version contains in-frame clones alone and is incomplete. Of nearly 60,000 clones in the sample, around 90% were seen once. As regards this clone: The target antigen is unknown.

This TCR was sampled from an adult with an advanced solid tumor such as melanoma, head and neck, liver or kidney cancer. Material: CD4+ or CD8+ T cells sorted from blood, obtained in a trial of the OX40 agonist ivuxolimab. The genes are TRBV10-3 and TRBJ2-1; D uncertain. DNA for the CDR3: TGTGCCATCAAAGACACCGTCGGGTGGAATGAGCAGTTCTTC. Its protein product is CAIKDTVGWNEQFF.